Each of the 20 T cell receptor beta chains below was sequenced from the same sample in a study of CD8 T cells in Susac syndrome. Random hexamers primed reverse transcription of about 0.45 to 1 ug RNA. TCRdb called the immunoSEQ multiplex PCR reads again in MiXCR, with one record for every CDR3 protein. Of approximately 300,000 distinct CDR3 sequences in the sample, approximately 85% are singletons; the top ten hold about 0.22%. Sequenced sample: CD8+ T cells from PBMCs. Receptor source: a human donor with multiple sclerosis.

The rearrangement uses TRBV6-2 or TRBV6-3 and TRBJ2-2; 8 bases agree with TRBD1. The CDR3 loop spans 13 amino acids. Losses at the gene ends were 5 bases for V and 7 bases for J; bases not matched to a gene: 3. Germline V gene lookup returns CDR1 MNHEY and CDR2 SVGEGT. For the CDR3, the DNA is TGTGCCAGCAGTCGGACAGGGCGCGGGGAGCTGTTTTTT. It specifies CASSRTGRGELFF.

This clonotype has only one observation. The chain is built from TRBV7-9 and TRBJ1-1; no clear D. CDR1 is SEHNR and CDR2 is FQNEAQ in the germline V gene (reference sequence). The CDR3 totals 11 residues. The CDR3 reads CAPGFLTEAFF. CDR3 nucleotides: TGTGCACCGGGGTTTTTAACTGAAGCTTTCTTT.

The CDR3 DNA reads as TGTGCCAGCAGTACGATCGACTACAATGAGCAGTTCTTC. Protein product: CASSTIDYNEQFF. The rearrangement uses TRBV6-5 and TRBJ2-1; no definite D call. Germline V gene data show CDR1 as MNHEY and CDR2 as SVGAGI. The CDR3 covers 13 residues. The V end lost 5 bases, the J end lost 3 bases, and 8 bases lay between the germline ends.

This chain connects TRBV24-1 to TRBJ2-2; 9 nucleotides match TRBD2. The V and J ends lost 4 bases and 1 base, in that order; junction bases with no gene match: 6. The V gene's germline CDR1 is KGHDR and CDR2 SFDVKD. CDR3 length: 17 residues. The CDR3 sequence is CATSDFSTSGNTGELFF. As DNA, the CDR3 is TGTGCCACCAGTGACTTTTCGACTAGCGGGAACACCGGGGAGCTGTTTTTT.

The genes are TRBV25-1 and TRBJ2-2; the D is unclear. The germline V gene encodes CDR1 MGHDK and CDR2 SYGVNS. CDR3 length equals 17 residues. Trimming stripped 1 base from V and 0 bases from J, with 12 bases between. The CDR3, as DNA: TGTGCCAGCAGTGAATTGACGGCGGAACCGAACACCGGGGAGCTGTTTTTT. The encoded protein is CASSELTAEPNTGELFF.

This chain uses TRBV7-2 with TRBJ1-1; D is ambiguous. This CDR3 has 11 amino acids. Germline V gives CDR1 SGHTA, CDR2 FQGNSA. V was pared by 5 bases and J by 10 bases, with 11 bases between. CDR3: CASSLETGAFF. The CDR3 DNA is TGTGCCAGCAGCCTCGAAACCGGAGCTTTCTTT.

The rearrangement joins TRBV15 to TRBJ2-3; D gene ambiguous. V dropped 4 bases and J dropped 7 bases, with 18 bases sitting between them. This CDR3 is built from 15 residues. Germline V gene lookup returns CDR1 LNHNV and CDR2 YYDKDF (reference sequence). The DNA of the CDR3 is TGTGCCACCAGCAACCCCCAGGCAGGCCTGAATACGCAGTATTTT. Encoded protein: CATSNPQAGLNTQYF. The full variable domain, rest sourced from reference TRBV15 and TRBJ2-3, is DAMVIQNPRYQVTQFGKPVTLSCSQTLNHNVMYWYQQKSSQAPKLLFHYYDKDFNNEADTPDNFQSRRPNTSFCFLDIRSPGLGDTAMYLCATSNPQAGLNTQYFGPGTRLTVL.

This clonotype was detected a few times. The chain links TRBV3-1 to TRBJ2-3, with TRBD2 matching 13 bases. Unmatched junction bases numbered 6, after V lost 1 base and J lost 11 bases. This CDR3 has 15 residues. Germline V CDR1 and CDR2: LGHDT, YNNKEL (reference sequence). The CDR3 region has the DNA TGTGCCAGCAGCCAAGGAGGACTAGCGGGAGAGGAGCAGTATTTT. Protein product: CASSQGGLAGEEQYF.

This clonotype was seen a handful of times. This chain links TRBV20-1 with TRBJ2-1, with D perhaps TRBD1 or TRBD2 (7 bases each). There are 16 residues in the CDR3. Trimming removed 0 bases at V and 4 bases at J, with 16 bases between. Per germline, CDR1 DFQATT and CDR2 SNEGSKA (reference sequence). The CDR3 reads CSARDFQGGIYNEQFF. The CDR3 DNA reads as TGCAGTGCTAGAGATTTTCAGGGGGGGATTTACAATGAGCAGTTCTTC.

The chain has TRBV28 and TRBJ2-3; D is possibly TRBD2 (5 bases). The V end lost 4 bases, the J end lost 0 bases, and 11 bases lay between the germline ends. The V gene's germline CDR1 is MDHEN and CDR2 SYDVKM. The CDR3 has 15 amino acids. CDR3 nucleotide sequence: TGTGCCAGCAGTTCGAGACTAATTAGCACAGATACGCAGTATTTT. Amino acids: CASSSRLISTDTQYF.

V gene TRBV30 combines with J gene TRBJ2-7, with D perhaps TRBD1 (5 bases). The V end lost 6 bases, the J end lost 4 bases, and 13 bases lay between the germline ends. From germline, CDR1 is GTSNPN and CDR2 SVGIG (reference sequence). This CDR3 is built from 12 residues. The CDR3 loop reads CACHLTAYEQYF. The CDR3 DNA reads TGTGCCTGCCACCTGACAGCGTACGAGCAGTACTTC.

This chain connects TRBV4-3 to TRBJ2-7, with 10 bases fitting TRBD2. Germline loops: CDR1 LGHNA, CDR2 YSLEER. With V trimmed by 0 bases and J by 3 bases, 5 bases remained unmatched. The CDR3 contains 16 residues. The CDR3 DNA is TGCGCCAGCAGCCAAGAACTCCTAGCGGGAGTCTACGAGCAGTACTTC. This gives the protein CASSQELLAGVYEQYF.

The chain recombines TRBV19 with TRBJ1-1, with TRBD1 as a possible D gene (5 bases). The ends were cut back, 3 bases at V and 5 bases at J, with 13 bases in the middle. This CDR3 region has 14 residues. CDR1 LNHDA and CDR2 SQIVND come from the germline V gene (reference sequence). The CDR3 sequence: CASSIGAGWTEAFF. CDR3 in DNA: TGTGCCAGTAGTATTGGGGCCGGTTGGACTGAAGCTTTCTTT.

This clonotype was detected a few times. DNA for the CDR3: TGTGCCAGCAGCTCGACCGGCGGGACTAGCGGCTCCTACGAGCAGTACTTC. This sequence encodes CASSSTGGTSGSYEQYF. The chain couples TRBV7-9 to TRBJ2-7; 11 nucleotides line up with TRBD2. The CDR3 contains 17 residues. Looked up from germline, CDR1 is SEHNR and CDR2 is FQNEAQ (reference sequence). V gave up 4 bases and J gave up 0 bases; unmatched junction bases: 8.

This clonotype has a single count. This CDR3 is CASSSQAGQPLHTQYF. DNA of the CDR3: TGTGCCAGCAGCTCTCAAGCCGGACAGCCCCTTCATACGCAGTATTTT. The chain carries TRBV9 and TRBJ2-3, with D possibly matching TRBD1 (6 bases). This CDR3 region has 16 residues. Deletions cut 4 bases from V and 7 bases from J, with 22 bases between. Per germline, CDR1 SGDLS and CDR2 YYNGEE.

This chain links TRBV18 with TRBJ1-1, with D hard to call. Per the germline V gene, CDR1 is KGHSH and CDR2 is LQKENI. V gave up 3 bases and J gave up 0 bases, with 8 bases separating them. This CDR3 is built from 14 residues. The CDR3: CASSPDGMNTEAFF. The CDR3 coding sequence is TGTGCCAGCTCACCGGACGGTATGAACACTGAAGCTTTCTTT.

This chain joins TRBV7-9 and TRBJ2-7, with TRBD2 matching over 16 bases. Trimming removed 7 bases from V and 3 bases from J; junction bases left unmatched: 9. Germline CDR1 is SEHNR and CDR2 is FQNEAQ (reference sequence). The CDR3 is 17 residues long. This CDR3 is CASTPLGTSGRVYEQYF. The CDR3 coding sequence is TGTGCCAGCACCCCCCTAGGGACTAGCGGGAGGGTCTACGAGCAGTACTTC.

The rearrangement uses TRBV27 and TRBJ2-1, with unresolved D. Germline CDR1 MNHEY, CDR2 SMNVEV (reference sequence). The CDR3 length is 14 residues. V lost 5 bases to trimming and J lost 2 bases, with 10 bases between them. CDR3 nucleotides: TGTGCCAGCAGTCCCGGATCGGCCTACAATGAGCAGTTCTTC. Amino acid sequence: CASSPGSAYNEQFF.

The chain employs TRBV9 and TRBJ2-7, with D perhaps TRBD2 (5 bases). The CDR3 covers 12 residues. Germline V lookup: CDR1 SGDLS, CDR2 YYNGEE. V dropped 0 bases and J dropped 7 bases, with 8 bases sitting between them. The CDR3 DNA sequence: TGTGCCAGCAGCGTAGGGCGCGGGGAGCAGTACTTC. Amino acid sequence: CASSVGRGEQYF.

V usage is TRBV29-1 and J usage is TRBJ2-1, with TRBD2 as a possible D gene (7 bases). Germline V gene data show CDR1 as SQVTM and CDR2 as ANQGSEA. Trimming removed 7 bases from V and 2 bases from J, with 15 bases in between. The length of the CDR3 is 14 residues. The CDR3 region is CSGEGEGTYNEQFF. As DNA, the CDR3 is TGCAGCGGGGAGGGGGAAGGGACCTACAATGAGCAGTTCTTC.